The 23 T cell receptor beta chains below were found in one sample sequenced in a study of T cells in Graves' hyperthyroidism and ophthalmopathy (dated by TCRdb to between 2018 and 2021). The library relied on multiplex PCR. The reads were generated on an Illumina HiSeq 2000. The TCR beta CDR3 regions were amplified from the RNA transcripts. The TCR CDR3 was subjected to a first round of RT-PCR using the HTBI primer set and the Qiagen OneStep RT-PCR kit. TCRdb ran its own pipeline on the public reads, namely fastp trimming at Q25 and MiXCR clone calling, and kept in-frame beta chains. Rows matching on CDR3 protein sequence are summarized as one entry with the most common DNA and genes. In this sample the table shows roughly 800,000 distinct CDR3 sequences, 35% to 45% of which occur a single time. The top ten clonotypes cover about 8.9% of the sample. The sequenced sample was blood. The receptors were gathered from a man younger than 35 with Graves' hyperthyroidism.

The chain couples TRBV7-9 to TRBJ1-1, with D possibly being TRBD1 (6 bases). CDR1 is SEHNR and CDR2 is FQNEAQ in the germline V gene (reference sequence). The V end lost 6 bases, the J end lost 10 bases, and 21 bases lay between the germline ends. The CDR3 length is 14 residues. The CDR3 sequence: CASRGPTGKEGAFF. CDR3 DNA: TGTGCCAGCAGAGGACCTACAGGGAAGGAGGGAGCTTTCTTT.

The CDR3: CASSPRQGETEAFF. The CDR3 DNA follows: TGTGCCAGCAGCCCTCGACAGGGCGAAACTGAAGCTTTCTTT. The rearrangement links TRBV9 to TRBJ1-1, with 7 bases fitting TRBD1. This CDR3 has 14 amino acids. Germline V CDR1 and CDR2: SGDLS, YYNGEE. Trimming removed 4 bases from V and 5 bases from J; junction bases left unmatched: 8.

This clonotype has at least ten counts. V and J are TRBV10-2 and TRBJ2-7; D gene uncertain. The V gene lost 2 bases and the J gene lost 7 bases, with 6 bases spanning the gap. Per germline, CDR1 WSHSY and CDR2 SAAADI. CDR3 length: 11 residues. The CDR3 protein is CASSESREQYF. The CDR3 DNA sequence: TGCGCCAGCAGTGAGAGTAGAGAGCAGTACTTC.

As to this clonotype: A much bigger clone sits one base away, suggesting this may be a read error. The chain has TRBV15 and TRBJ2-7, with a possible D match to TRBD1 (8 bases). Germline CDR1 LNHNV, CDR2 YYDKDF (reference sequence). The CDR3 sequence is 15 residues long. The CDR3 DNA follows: TGTGTCACCAGCAGAGATACAGGGGGGGTGTACGAGCAGTACTTC. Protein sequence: CVTSRDTGGVYEQYF. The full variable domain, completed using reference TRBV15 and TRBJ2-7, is DAMVIQNPRYQVTQFGKPVTLSCSQTLNHNVMYWYQQKSSQAPKLLFHYYDKDFNNEADTPDNFQSRRPNTSFCFLDIRSPGLGDTAMYLCVTSRDTGGVYEQYFGPGTRLTVT.

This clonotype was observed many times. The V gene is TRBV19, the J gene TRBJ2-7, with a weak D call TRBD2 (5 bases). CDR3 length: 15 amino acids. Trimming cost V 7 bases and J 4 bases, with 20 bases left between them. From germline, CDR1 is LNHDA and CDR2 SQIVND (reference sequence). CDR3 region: CASTPTGNAGYEQYF. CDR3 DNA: TGTGCCAGTACCCCTACCGGGAATGCCGGGTACGAGCAGTACTTC.

CDR3 DNA: TGCAGTGCTAGCAAACTTAACAGGGCCGAAGCTTTCTTT. Its translation is CSASKLNRAEAFF. The chain links TRBV20-1 to TRBJ1-1; TRBD1 might be the D (6 bases). This CDR3 region has 13 residues. Germline CDR1 is DFQATT and CDR2 is SNEGSKA (reference sequence). V was cut by 3 bases and J by 8 bases, with 16 bases left in between.

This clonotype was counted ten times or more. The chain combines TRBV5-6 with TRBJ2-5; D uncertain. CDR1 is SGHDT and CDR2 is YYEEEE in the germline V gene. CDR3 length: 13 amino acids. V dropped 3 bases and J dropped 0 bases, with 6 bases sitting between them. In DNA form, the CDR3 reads TGTGCCAGCAGCTCCCCGAACCAAGAGACCCAGTACTTC. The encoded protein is CASSSPNQETQYF.

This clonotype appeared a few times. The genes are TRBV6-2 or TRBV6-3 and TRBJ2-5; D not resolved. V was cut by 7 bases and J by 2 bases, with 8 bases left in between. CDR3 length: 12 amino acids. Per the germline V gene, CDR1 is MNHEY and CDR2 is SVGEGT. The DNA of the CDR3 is TGTGCCAGCAAGAGGACGCAAGAGACCCAGTACTTC. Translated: CASKRTQETQYF.

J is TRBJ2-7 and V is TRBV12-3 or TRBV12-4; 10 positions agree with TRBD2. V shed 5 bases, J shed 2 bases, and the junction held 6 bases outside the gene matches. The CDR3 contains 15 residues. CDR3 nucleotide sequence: TGTGCCAGCAGTACGCGGACTAGCGGAACCTACGAGCAGTACTTC. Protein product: CASSTRTSGTYEQYF.

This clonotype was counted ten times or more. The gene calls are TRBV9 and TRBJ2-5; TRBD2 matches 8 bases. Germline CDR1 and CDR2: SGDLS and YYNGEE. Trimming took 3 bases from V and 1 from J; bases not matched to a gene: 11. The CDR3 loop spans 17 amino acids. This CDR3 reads CASSAGATAGAQETQYF. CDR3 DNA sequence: TGTGCCAGCAGCGCGGGGGCGACAGCGGGGGCCCAAGAGACCCAGTACTTC.

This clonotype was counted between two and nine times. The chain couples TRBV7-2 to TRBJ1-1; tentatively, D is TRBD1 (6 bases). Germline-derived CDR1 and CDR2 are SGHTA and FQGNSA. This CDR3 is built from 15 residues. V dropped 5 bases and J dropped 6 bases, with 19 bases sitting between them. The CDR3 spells CASSPTNSRGAEAFF. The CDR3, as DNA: TGTGCCAGCAGCCCTACCAACAGTAGGGGGGCTGAAGCTTTCTTT.

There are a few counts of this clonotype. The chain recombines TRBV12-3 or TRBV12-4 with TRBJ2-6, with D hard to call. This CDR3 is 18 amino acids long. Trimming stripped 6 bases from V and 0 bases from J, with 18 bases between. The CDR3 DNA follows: TGTGCCAGCAGCCCCGTAGGGTCCCGCTCCTCTGGGGCCAACGTCCTGACTTTC. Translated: CASSPVGSRSSGANVLTF.

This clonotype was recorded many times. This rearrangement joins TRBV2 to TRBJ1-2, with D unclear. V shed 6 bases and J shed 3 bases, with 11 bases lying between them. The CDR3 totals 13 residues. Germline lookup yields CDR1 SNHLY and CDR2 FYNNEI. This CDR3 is CASRRAADYGYTF. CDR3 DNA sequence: TGTGCCAGCAGGAGGGCTGCCGACTATGGCTACACCTTC. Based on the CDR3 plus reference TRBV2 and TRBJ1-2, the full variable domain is EPEVTQTPSHQVTQMGQEVILRCVPISNHLYFYWYRQILGQKVEFLVSFYNNEISEKSEIFDDQFSVERPDGSNFTLKIRSTKLEDSAMYFCASRRAADYGYTFGSGTRLTVV.

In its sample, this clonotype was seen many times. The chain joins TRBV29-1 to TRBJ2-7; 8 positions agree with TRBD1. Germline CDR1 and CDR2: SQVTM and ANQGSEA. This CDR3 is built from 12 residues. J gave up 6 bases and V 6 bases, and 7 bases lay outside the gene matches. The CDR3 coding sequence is TGCAGCGTGGAGACAGGGGTCGGCGAGCAGTACTTC. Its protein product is CSVETGVGEQYF.

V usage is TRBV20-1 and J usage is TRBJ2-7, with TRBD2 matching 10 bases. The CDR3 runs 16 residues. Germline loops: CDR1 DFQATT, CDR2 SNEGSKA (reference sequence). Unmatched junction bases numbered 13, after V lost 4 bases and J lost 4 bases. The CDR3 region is CSATPGQVTSGYEQYF. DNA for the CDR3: TGCAGTGCTACTCCGGGACAGGTGACTAGCGGGTACGAGCAGTACTTC.

In DNA form, the CDR3 reads TGTGCCATCAGTGCTAGAGTCGGGGCAGGGAACACTGAAGCTTTCTTT. This encodes CAISARVGAGNTEAFF. The gene calls are TRBV10-3 and TRBJ1-1, with a possible D match to TRBD1 (5 bases). CDR3 length: 16 residues. Germline CDR1 ENHRY, CDR2 SYGVKD. The V gene lost 4 bases and the J gene lost 1 base, with 16 bases spanning the gap.

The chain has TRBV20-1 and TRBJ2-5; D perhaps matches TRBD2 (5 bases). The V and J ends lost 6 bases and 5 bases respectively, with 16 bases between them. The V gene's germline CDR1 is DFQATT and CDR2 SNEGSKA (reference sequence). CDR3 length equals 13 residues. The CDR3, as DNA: TGCAGTGCCAGCGGCAGCCCGTCCGAGACCCAGTACTTC. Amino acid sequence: CSASGSPSETQYF.

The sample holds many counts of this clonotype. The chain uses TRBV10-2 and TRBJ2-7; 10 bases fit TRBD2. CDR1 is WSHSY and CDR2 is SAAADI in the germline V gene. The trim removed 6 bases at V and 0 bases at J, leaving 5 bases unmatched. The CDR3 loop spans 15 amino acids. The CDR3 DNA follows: TGCGCCAGCAGGCACATAGCGGGAGGCTCCTACGAGCAGTACTTC. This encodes CASRHIAGGSYEQYF.

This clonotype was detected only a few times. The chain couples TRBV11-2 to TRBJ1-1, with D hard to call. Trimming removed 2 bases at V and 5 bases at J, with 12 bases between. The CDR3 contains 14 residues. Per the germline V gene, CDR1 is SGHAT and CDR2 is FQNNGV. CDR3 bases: TGTGCCAGCAGCTTACGGGCAGGTATGACTGAAGCTTTCTTT. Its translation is CASSLRAGMTEAFF.

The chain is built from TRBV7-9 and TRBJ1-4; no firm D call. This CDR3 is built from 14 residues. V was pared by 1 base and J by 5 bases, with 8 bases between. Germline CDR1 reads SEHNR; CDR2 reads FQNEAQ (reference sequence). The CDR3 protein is CASSLGIPNEKLFF. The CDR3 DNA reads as TGTGCCAGCAGCTTAGGGATACCCAATGAAAAACTGTTTTTT.

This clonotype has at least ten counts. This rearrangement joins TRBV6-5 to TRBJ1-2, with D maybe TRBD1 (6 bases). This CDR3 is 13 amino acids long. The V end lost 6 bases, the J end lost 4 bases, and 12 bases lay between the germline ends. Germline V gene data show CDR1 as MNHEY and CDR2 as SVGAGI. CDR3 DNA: TGTGCCAGCAGCTCAACAGGGTTCTATGGCTACACCTTC. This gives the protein CASSSTGFYGYTF.

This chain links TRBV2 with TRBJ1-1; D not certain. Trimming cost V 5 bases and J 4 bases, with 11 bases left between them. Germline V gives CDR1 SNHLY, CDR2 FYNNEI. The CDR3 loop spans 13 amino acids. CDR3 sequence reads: CASSYGQVTEAFF. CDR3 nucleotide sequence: TGTGCCAGCAGTTACGGGCAGGTCACTGAAGCTTTCTTT. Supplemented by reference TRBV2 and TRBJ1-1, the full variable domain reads EPEVTQTPSHQVTQMGQEVILRCVPISNHLYFYWYRQILGQKVEFLVSFYNNEISEKSEIFDDQFSVERPDGSNFTLKIRSTKLEDSAMYFCASSYGQVTEAFFGQGTRLTVV.

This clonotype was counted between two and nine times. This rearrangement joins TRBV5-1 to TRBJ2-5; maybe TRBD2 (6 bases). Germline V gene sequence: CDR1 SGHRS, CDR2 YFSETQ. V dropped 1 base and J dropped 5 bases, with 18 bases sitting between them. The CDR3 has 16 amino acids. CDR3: CASSLFPTSQGETQYF. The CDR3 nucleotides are TGCGCCAGCAGCTTGTTCCCGACTAGTCAGGGTGAGACCCAGTACTTC.